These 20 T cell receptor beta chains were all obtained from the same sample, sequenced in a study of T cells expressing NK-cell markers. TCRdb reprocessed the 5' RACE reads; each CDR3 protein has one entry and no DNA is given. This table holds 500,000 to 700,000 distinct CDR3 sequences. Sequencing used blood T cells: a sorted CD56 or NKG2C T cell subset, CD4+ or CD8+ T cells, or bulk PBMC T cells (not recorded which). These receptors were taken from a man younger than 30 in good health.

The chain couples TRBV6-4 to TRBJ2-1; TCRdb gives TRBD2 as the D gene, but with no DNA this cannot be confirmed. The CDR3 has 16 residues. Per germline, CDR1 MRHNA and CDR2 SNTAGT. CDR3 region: CASSEARLAGDSEQFF.

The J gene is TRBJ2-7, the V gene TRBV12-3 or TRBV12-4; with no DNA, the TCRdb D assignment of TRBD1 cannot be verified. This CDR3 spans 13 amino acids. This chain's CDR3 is CASSLTGGNEQYF.

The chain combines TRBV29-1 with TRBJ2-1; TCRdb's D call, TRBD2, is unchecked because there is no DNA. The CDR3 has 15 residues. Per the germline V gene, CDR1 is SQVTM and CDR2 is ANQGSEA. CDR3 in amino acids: CSAESAGGNYNEQFF.

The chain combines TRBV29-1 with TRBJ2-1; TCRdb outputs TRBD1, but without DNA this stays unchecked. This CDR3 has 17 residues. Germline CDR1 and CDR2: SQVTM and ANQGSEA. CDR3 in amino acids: CSVESVRGSKGYNEQFF.

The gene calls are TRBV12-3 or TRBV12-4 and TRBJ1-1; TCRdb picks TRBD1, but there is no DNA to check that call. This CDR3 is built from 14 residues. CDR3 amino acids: CASSLVAEGTEAFF.

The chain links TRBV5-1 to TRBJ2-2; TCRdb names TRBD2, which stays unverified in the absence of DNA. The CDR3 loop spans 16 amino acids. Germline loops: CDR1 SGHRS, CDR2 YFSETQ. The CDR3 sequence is CASSSRGLAVAGELFF.

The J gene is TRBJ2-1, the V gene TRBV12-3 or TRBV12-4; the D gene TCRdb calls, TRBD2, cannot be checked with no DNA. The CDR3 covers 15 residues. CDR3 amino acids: CASSPPNYSYNEQFF.

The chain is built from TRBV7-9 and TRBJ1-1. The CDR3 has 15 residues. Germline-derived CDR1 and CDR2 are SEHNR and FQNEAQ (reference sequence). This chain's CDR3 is CASSLSQSGGTEAFF.

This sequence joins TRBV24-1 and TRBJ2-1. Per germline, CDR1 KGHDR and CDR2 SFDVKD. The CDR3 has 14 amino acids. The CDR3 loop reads CATSVDGVLNEQFF.

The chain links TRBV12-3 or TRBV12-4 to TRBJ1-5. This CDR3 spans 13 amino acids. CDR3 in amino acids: CASSGRSNQPQHF.

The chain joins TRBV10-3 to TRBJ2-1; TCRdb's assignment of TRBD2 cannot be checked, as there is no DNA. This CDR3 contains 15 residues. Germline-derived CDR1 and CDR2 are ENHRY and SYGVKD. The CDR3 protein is CAIRRGLAGGNEQFF.

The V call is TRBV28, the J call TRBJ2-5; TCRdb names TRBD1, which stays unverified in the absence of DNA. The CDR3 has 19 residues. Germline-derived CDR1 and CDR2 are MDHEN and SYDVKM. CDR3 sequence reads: CASSYPRFGQGQPQETQYF. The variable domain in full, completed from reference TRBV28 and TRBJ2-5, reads DVKVTQSSRYLVKRTGEKVFLECVQDMDHENMFWYRQDPGLGLRLIYFSYDVKMKEKGDIPEGYSVSREKKERFSLILESASTNQTSMYLCASSYPRFGQGQPQETQYFGPGTRLLVL.

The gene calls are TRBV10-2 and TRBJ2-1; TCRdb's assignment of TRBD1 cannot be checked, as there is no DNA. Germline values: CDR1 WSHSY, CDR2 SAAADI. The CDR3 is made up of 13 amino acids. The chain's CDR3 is CASSGTLYNEQFF.

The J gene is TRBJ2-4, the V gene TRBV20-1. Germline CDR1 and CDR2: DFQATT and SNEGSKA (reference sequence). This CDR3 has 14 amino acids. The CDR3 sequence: CSAQPLSSKNIQYF.

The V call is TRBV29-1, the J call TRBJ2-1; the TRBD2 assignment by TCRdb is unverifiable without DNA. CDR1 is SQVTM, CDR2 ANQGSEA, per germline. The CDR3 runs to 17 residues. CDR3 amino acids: CSVENEVAGGRVNEQFF.

This CDR3 reads CASSAPSGMYDTEAFF. The V gene is TRBV5-1, the J gene TRBJ1-1. This CDR3 contains 16 residues. Germline assignment: CDR1 SGHRS and CDR2 YFSETQ. Full variable domain (remainder filled in from reference TRBV5-1 and TRBJ1-1): KAGVTQTPRYLIKTRGQQVTLSCSPISGHRSVSWYQQTPGQGLQFLFEYFSETQRNKGNFPGRFSGRQFSNSRSEMNVSTLELGDSALYLCASSAPSGMYDTEAFFGQGTRLTVV.

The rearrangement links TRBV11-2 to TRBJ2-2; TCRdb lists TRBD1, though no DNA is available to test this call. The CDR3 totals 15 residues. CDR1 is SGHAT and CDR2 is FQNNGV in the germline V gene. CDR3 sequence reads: CASSLRGQGAGELFF. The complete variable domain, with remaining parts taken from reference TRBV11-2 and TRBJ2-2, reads EAGVAQSPRYKIIEKRQSVAFWCNPISGHATLYWYQQILGQGPKLLIQFQNNGVVDDSQLPKDRFSAERLKGVDSTLKIQPAKLEDSAVYLCASSLRGQGAGELFFGEGSRLTVL.

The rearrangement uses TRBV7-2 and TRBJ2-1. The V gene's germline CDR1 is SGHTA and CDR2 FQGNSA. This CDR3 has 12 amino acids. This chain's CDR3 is CASSYVSTEQFF.

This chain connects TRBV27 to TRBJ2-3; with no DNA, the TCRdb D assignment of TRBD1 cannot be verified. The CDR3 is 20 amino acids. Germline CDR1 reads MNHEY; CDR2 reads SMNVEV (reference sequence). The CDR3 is CASSFMIRDTSLVSTDTQYF.

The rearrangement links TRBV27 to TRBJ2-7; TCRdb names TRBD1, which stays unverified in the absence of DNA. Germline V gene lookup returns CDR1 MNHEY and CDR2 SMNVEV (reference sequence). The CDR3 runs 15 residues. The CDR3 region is CASRIHRAVSGEQYF.